A single sample is the source of the 10 T cell receptor beta chains below, sequenced in a study of cytomegalovirus exposure and HLA in healthy donors. The PCR ran on 60 Vbeta and 13 Jbeta primers. Sequencing used immunoSEQ multiplex PCR; TCRdb keeps in-frame clones, though not all of them. Of about 120,000 clones listed, about 76% were seen once; the top ten hold about 2.4%. The source material was PBMCs. The source of these receptors is a woman aged 40-49 years in good health and CMV-seronegative.

The rearrangement joins TRBV5-1 to TRBJ1-2; 7 positions agree with TRBD1. V was clipped by 4 bases and J by 0 bases; unmatched bases: 9. This CDR3 has 16 residues. Germline CDR1 SGHRS, CDR2 YFSETQ. The CDR3 DNA is TGCGCCAGCAGCACGGGACAGTCAACTACTAACTATGGCTACACCTTC. Translation: CASSTGQSTTNYGYTF.

V usage is TRBV25-1 and J usage is TRBJ2-1, with TRBD2 as a possible D gene (5 bases). The V gene's germline CDR1 is MGHDK and CDR2 SYGVNS. This CDR3 contains 13 residues. V gave up 1 base and J gave up 13 bases, with 14 bases separating them. The CDR3 DNA reads as TGTGCCAGCAGTGAATCAGGAGCGGAGAATCAGTTCTTC. It encodes CASSESGAENQFF.

The chain couples TRBV10-3 to TRBJ1-2; D is perhaps TRBD1 (5 bases). Looked up from germline, CDR1 is ENHRY and CDR2 is SYGVKD. The CDR3 loop spans 15 amino acids. Trimming removed 3 bases from V and 4 bases from J, with 15 bases in between. The CDR3, as DNA: TGTGCCATCAGTGAAAGGGGCCCATTGGGCTATGGCTACACCTTC. Protein: CAISERGPLGYGYTF.

Of note for this clone: Other nucleotide sequences in the sample specify the same CDR3. V and J are TRBV11-2 and TRBJ2-7; D unclear. The CDR3 covers 12 residues. V shed 5 bases and J shed 2 bases, with 7 bases lying between them. In germline, CDR1 is SGHAT, CDR2 FQNNGV. In nucleotides, the CDR3 is TGTGCCAGCAGCCCTTCCCCCTACGAGCAGTACTTC. It translates to CASSPSPYEQYF. The variable domain in full, with the rest retrieved from reference TRBV11-2 and TRBJ2-7, is EAGVAQSPRYKIIEKRQSVAFWCNPISGHATLYWYQQILGQGPKLLIQFQNNGVVDDSQLPKDRFSAERLKGVDSTLKIQPAKLEDSAVYLCASSPSPYEQYFGPGTRLTVT.

The chain combines TRBV7-8 with TRBJ1-3; D is undetermined. The V end lost 1 base, the J end lost 0 bases, and 4 bases lay between the germline ends. Germline V gives CDR1 SGHVS, CDR2 FQNEAQ. The CDR3 runs to 14 residues. The CDR3 region is CASSLVHSGNTIYF. For the CDR3, the DNA is TGTGCCAGCAGCTTAGTTCACTCTGGAAACACCATATATTTT.

This clone was recorded a few times. V and J are TRBV18 and TRBJ2-3; 13 bases map to TRBD2. This CDR3 region has 15 residues. V shed 8 bases and J 3 bases; nucleotides not matched to a gene: 5. The germline V gene has CDR1 KGHSH and CDR2 LQKENI. The CDR3 DNA follows: TGTGCCAGCACCGGACTAGCGGGAGCTACAGATACGCAGTATTTT. Translation gives CASTGLAGATDTQYF.

This chain uses TRBV7-9 with TRBJ1-4; 7 bases match TRBD1. The length of the CDR3 is 14 residues. With 5 bases clipped from V and 4 bases from J, the junction kept 4 bases outside the gene matches. In germline, CDR1 is SEHNR, CDR2 FQNEAQ (reference sequence). CDR3 nucleotide sequence: TGTGCCAGCAGCCCGGGGACAGATAATGAAAAACTGTTTTTT. It is translated as CASSPGTDNEKLFF. The whole variable domain, remainder taken from reference TRBV7-9 and TRBJ1-4, is DTGVSQNPRHKITKRGQNVTFRCDPISEHNRLYWYRQTLGQGPEFLTYFQNEAQLEKSRLLSDRFSAERPKGSFSTLEIQRTEQGDSAMYLCASSPGTDNEKLFFGSGTQLSVL.

The J gene is TRBJ2-3, the V gene TRBV9; 7 bases are a match to TRBD2. This CDR3 is built from 14 residues. V shed 6 bases and J 4 bases; nucleotides not matched to a gene: 8. Germline CDR1 reads SGDLS; CDR2 reads YYNGEE. This CDR3 reads CASNKREGADTQYF. For the CDR3, the DNA is TGTGCCAGCAATAAGAGGGAGGGTGCAGATACGCAGTATTTT. The entire variable domain, with the rest obtained from reference TRBV9 and TRBJ2-3, is as follows: DSGVTQTPKHLITATGQRVTLRCSPRSGDLSVYWYQQSLDQGLQFLIQYYNGEERAKGNILERFSAQQFPDLHSELNLSSLELGDSALYFCASNKREGADTQYFGPGTRLTVL.

Remarks on this clone: The sample carries other DNA sequences with the same CDR3. The chain is built from TRBV7-9 and TRBJ1-2, with D unresolved. CDR1 is SEHNR, CDR2 FQNEAQ, per germline (reference sequence). V lost 0 bases to trimming and J lost 3 bases, with 8 bases between them. CDR3 length: 14 residues. As DNA, the CDR3 is TGTGCCAGCAGCTTAGCGTCTGTCTACTATGGCTACACCTTC. Its protein is CASSLASVYYGYTF.

The rearrangement uses TRBV10-3 and TRBJ1-1; no clear D gene. Between the trimmed V and J ends, which lost 4 bases and 1 base, there was a span of 13 bases. The germline V gene has CDR1 ENHRY and CDR2 SYGVKD. This CDR3 has 15 residues. The CDR3: CAISGRDRGNTEAFF. CDR3 in DNA: TGTGCCATCAGTGGGCGGGATCGGGGGAACACTGAAGCTTTCTTT.